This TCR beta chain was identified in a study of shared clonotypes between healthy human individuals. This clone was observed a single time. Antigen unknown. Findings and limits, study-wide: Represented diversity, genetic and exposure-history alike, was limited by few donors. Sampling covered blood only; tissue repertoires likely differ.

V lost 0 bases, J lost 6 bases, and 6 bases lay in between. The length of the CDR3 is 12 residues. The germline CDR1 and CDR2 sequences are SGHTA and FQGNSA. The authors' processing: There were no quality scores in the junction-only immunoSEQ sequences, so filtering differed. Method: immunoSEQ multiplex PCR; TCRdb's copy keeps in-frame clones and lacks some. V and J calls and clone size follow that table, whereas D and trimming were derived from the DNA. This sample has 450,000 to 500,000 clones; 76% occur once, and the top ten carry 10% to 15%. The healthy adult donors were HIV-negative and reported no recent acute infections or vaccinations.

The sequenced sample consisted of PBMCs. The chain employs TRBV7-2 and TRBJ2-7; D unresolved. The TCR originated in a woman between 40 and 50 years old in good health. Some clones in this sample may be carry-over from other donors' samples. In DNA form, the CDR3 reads TGTGCCAGCAGCTTAGCGGTATCCGAGCAGTACTTC. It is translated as CASSLAVSEQYF.